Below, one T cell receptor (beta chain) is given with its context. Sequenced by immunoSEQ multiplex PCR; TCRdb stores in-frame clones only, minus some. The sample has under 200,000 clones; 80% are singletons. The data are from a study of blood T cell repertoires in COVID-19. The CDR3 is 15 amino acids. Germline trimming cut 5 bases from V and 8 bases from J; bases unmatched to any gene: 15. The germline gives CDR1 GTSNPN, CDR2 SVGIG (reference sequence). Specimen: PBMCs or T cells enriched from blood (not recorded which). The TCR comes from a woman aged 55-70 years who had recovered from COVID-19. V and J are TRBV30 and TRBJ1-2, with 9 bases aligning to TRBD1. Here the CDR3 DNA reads TGTGCCTGGCACCTTAACAGGGGGCCGGCCGTAGGCTACACCTTC. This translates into CAWHLNRGPAVGYTF.